The entry below gives a single T cell receptor beta chain sequence along with its context. Its target is not known. This sample was taken from a study of chemoradiotherapy in HPV16-positive cancers. The V gene's germline CDR1 is LGHNA and CDR2 YSLEER. The V end was cut by 4 bases, the J end by 0 bases, with 11 bases between. The CDR3 runs 15 residues. Clones were read by immunoSEQ multiplex PCR, and TCRdb kept only the in-frame ones, dropping some. In the table there are about 22,000 clones, around 67% of which are singletons. Study-level points and caveats: Candidate HPV-specific clones and E7-related TCR motifs grew in tumor during treatment. Only a couple of HPV16-positive patients supplied the functional HPV-specificity definition.

V usage is TRBV4-3 and J usage is TRBJ2-3; D possibly uses TRBD1 or TRBD2 (5 bases each). Sampling was done from a patient who underwent chemoradiotherapy. The sequence came from a human donor with HPV-associated anogenital cancer. CDR3 in amino acids: CASSRDGASTDTQYF. CDR3 nucleotide sequence: TGCGCCAGCAGCCGGGACGGAGCTAGCACAGATACGCAGTATTTT.